The T cell receptor (beta chain) described here comes from a study of CD8 T cells in ankylosing spondylitis. Points from the study as a whole: Reportedly, matched ankylosing spondylitis synovial fluid was significantly enriched for disease-linked clones.

TCRdb re-called the 5' RACE reads with MiXCR, one entry per CDR3 protein. The table records 250,000 to 350,000 distinct CDR3 sequences, about 20% of them present only once. The CDR3 contains 19 residues. CDR1 and CDR2 from the germline V gene are SNHLY and FYNNEI. V lost 10 bases and J lost 0; bases outside the gene matches: 19. In the case of this clonotype: No antigen is known for it.

The specimen sequenced was blood, either unsorted or a sorted T cell fraction (not recorded which). The V call is TRBV2, the J call TRBJ1-1; 11 bases fit TRBD1. This sequence originates from a female donor with ankylosing spondylitis or in good health (not recorded which). CDR3 loop: CAIYLDRGRLAPLNTEAFF. The CDR3 DNA reads TGTGCCATCTACCTGGACAGGGGGCGGTTGGCCCCGCTGAACACTGAAGCTTTCTTT.